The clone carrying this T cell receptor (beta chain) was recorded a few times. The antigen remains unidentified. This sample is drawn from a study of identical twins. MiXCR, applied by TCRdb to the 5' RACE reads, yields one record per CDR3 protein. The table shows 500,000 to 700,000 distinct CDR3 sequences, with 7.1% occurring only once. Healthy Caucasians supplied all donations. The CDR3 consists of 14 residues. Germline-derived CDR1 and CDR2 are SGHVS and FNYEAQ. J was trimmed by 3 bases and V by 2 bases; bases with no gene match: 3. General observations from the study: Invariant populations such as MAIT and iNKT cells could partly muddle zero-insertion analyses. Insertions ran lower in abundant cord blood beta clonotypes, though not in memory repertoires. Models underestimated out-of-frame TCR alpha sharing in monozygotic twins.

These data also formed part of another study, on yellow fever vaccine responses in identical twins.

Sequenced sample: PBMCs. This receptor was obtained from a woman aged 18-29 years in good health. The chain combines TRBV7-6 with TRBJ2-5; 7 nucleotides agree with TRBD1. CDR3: CASSLWDRKETQYF. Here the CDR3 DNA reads TGTGCCAGCAGCTTATGGGACAGAAAAGAGACCCAGTACTTC. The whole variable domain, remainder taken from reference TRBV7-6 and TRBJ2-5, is GAGVSQSPRYKVTKRGQDVALRCDPISGHVSLYWYRQALGQGPEFLTYFNYEAQQDKSGLPNDRFSAERPEGSISTLTIQRTEQRDSAMYRCASSLWDRKETQYFGPGTRLLVL.